This T cell receptor beta chain was sequenced during a study of CD8+ T cells in alopecia areata. The length of the CDR3 is 14 residues. Trimming removed 4 bases from V and 7 bases from J, with 14 bases in between. CDR1 SGHDT and CDR2 YYEEEE come from the germline V gene. Extraction of RNA preceded its reverse transcription into cDNA, which served as the sequencing template. Measured with immunoSEQ multiplex PCR; TCRdb has only the in-frame clones, and not every one. The data show some 180,000 clones, approximately 62% seen once. The chain combines TRBV5-6 with TRBJ2-2; D is unclear. The sequencing here drew on CD4+ T cells sorted from blood, taken at week 0. The clonotype comes from a human donor with alopecia areata. The CDR3 DNA is TGTGCCAGCAGCCCAAGTCCGCGTGACGGGGAGCTGTTTTTT. Residues: CASSPSPRDGELFF.